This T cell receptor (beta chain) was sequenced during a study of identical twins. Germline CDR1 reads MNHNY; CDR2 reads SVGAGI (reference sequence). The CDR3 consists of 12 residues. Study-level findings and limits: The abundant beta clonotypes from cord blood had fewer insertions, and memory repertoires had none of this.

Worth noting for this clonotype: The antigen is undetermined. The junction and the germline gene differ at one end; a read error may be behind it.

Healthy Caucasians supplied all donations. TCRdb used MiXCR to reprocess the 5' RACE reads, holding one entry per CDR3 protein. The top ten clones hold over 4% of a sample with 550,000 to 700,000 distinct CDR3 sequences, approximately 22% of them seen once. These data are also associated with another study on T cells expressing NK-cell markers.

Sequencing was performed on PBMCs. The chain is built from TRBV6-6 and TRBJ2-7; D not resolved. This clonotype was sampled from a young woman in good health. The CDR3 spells CASSYVFYEQHF. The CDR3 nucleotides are TGTGCCAGCAGTTACGTGTTCTACGAGCAGCACTTC.